The 15 T cell receptor beta chains listed next were all sequenced from one sample in a study of blood T cell repertoires in COVID-19 (dated by TCRdb to between 2020 and 2021). The method was the immunoSEQ multiplex PCR assay. TCRdb obtained this table from immuneACCESS and retained in-frame rearrangements with V and J assigned. These tables miss some clones; where compared with another copy, unresolved V genes account for less than half of the shortfall, and the remainder is unexplained. The sample table holds 87,000 or so clones, of which 80% to 95% were seen once. Of the sample, over 6.5% falls within the top ten clones. The sequenced sample consisted of peripheral blood. The receptors here all came from a man aged 18 to 29 with COVID-19, enrolled during active disease.

This rearrangement joins TRBV28 to TRBJ1-3, with TRBD1 matching 7 bases. CDR3 length: 19 amino acids. V lost 5 bases, J lost 2 bases, and 18 bases stayed unmatched. Germline V CDR1 and CDR2: MDHEN, SYDVKM. The CDR3 region is CASSRGAGTAYTPGNTIYF. The CDR3 DNA is TGTGCCAGCAGTCGTGGGGCGGGGACAGCTTATACCCCTGGAAACACCATATATTTT.

The chain joins TRBV5-4 to TRBJ1-6; TRBD1 matches 9 bases. The CDR3 is made up of 15 amino acids. Trimming at V came to 0 bases and at J to 10 bases, leaving 5 bases not matched to a gene. Germline CDR1 and CDR2: SGHNT and YYREEE (reference sequence). The CDR3 region has the DNA TGTGCCAGCAGCTTGGATGGGACAGGGATCTCACCCCTCCACTTT. Its translation is CASSLDGTGISPLHF.

The chain uses TRBV7-9 and TRBJ1-2, with 8 bases that match TRBD1. The V gene's germline CDR1 is SEHNR and CDR2 FQNEAQ (reference sequence). The trim removed 5 bases at V and 8 bases at J, leaving 13 bases unmatched. The CDR3 contains 15 residues. CDR3 protein: CASSAWDRLPGGYTF. As DNA, the CDR3 is TGTGCCAGCAGCGCCTGGGACAGGCTCCCCGGAGGCTACACCTTC.

The chain recombines TRBV4-3 with TRBJ2-1; D is unclear. The CDR3 is made up of 12 amino acids. V gave up 4 bases and J gave up 3 bases, with 4 bases separating them. Germline values: CDR1 LGHNA, CDR2 YSLEER. Here the CDR3 DNA reads TGCGCCAGCAGCCCGGGCTACAATGAGCAGTTCTTC. It translates to CASSPGYNEQFF.

V gene TRBV30 combines with J gene TRBJ1-1; 7 bases match TRBD1. The germline gives CDR1 GTSNPN, CDR2 SVGIG (reference sequence). V dropped 1 base and J dropped 6; count of bases not matched to a gene: 5. The CDR3 is 13 amino acids. CDR3 nucleotides: TGTGCCTGGAGTGCTCCAGGGGGGCCTGAAGCTTTCTTT. Translating it yields CAWSAPGGPEAFF.

This chain links TRBV16 with TRBJ2-7, with D possibly TRBD1 on 6 matching bases. The V and J ends lost 0 bases and 4 bases respectively, with 10 bases between them. Germline V gene sequence: CDR1 KGHSY, CDR2 FQNENV. This CDR3 comprises 14 residues. CDR3 bases: TGTGCCAGCAGCCAATCGGACAGCCTTTACGAGCAGTACTTC. Amino acid sequence: CASSQSDSLYEQYF.

V and J are TRBV5-1 and TRBJ1-1; possibly TRBD1 for D (5 bases). From germline, CDR1 is SGHRS and CDR2 YFSETQ. Trimming shortened V by 4 bases and J by 5 bases, and 15 bases separated the two germline ends. The CDR3 has 14 residues. The CDR3 protein is CASSTGPQGTEAFF. The CDR3, as DNA: TGCGCCAGCAGCACGGGTCCCCAGGGTACTGAAGCTTTCTTT.

The chain joins TRBV27 to TRBJ1-2, with 11 nucleotides matching TRBD1. Per germline, CDR1 MNHEY and CDR2 SMNVEV (reference sequence). This CDR3 is built from 15 residues. V lost 5 bases and J lost 8; bases outside the gene matches: 10. CDR3 bases: TGTGCCAGCAGTACACGGACAGGGGGCCCCCCCGGCTACACCTTC. This encodes CASSTRTGGPPGYTF.

Points on this clone: A read error may produce the germline difference seen at one junction end. This chain connects TRBV2 to TRBJ1-4; 9 bases line up with TRBD1. Germline V gene data show CDR1 as SNHLY and CDR2 as FYNNEI. The CDR3 is 11 amino acids. Written as DNA, the CDR3 is TGTGCATACTCGGACAGGGGAAAACTGCTTTTT. It translates to CAYSDRGKLLF.

About this clone itself: A junction end diverges from the germline sequence, so it may reflect a read error. The chain recombines TRBV27 with TRBJ1-4, with D tentatively TRBD1 (6 bases). In germline, CDR1 is MNHEY, CDR2 SMNVEV (reference sequence). This CDR3 comprises 14 residues. In nucleotides, the CDR3 is TGTGCCAGCAGTACTCTAGGGGGTGATGAAAAACTGCTTTTT. It codes for CASSTLGGDEKLLF.

This clone showed up just once. This rearrangement joins TRBV7-2 to TRBJ2-6, with D unclear. CDR3 length: 16 residues. CDR1 is SGHTA and CDR2 is FQGNSA in the germline V gene. V was cut by 1 base and J by 1 base, with 8 bases left in between. CDR3 DNA: TGTGCCAGCAGCTTAGTGCGCGTATCTGGGGCCAACGTCCTGACTTTC. As protein: CASSLVRVSGANVLTF.

The chain recombines TRBV24-1 with TRBJ1-1; 8 bases are shared with TRBD1. The germline gives CDR1 KGHDR, CDR2 SFDVKD. J was trimmed by 7 bases and V by 3 bases; bases with no gene match: 6. The CDR3 has 14 amino acids. CDR3 nucleotide sequence: TGTGCCACCAGTGATGGGGACAGGAGGGTTGAAGCTTTCTTT. This encodes CATSDGDRRVEAFF.

The chain is built from TRBV28 and TRBJ1-1; 7 bases are a match to TRBD1. V was clipped by 6 bases and J by 4 bases; unmatched bases: 14. This CDR3 has 16 amino acids. Per germline, CDR1 MDHEN and CDR2 SYDVKM. The DNA for the CDR3 is TGTGCCAGCAGCCCAGGGAACAGGGGACGGGGCACTGAAGCTTTCTTT. It encodes CASSPGNRGRGTEAFF.

This chain links TRBV28 with TRBJ1-2, with 12 bases matching TRBD1. The CDR3 is 16 amino acids. CDR1 and CDR2 (germline): MDHEN, SYDVKM. The V segment lost 5 bases and the J segment 4 bases; nucleotides outside the gene matches: 8. CDR3: CASSRDRGRRGYGYTF. Written as DNA, the CDR3 is TGTGCCAGCAGTAGGGACAGGGGGCGCCGGGGCTATGGCTACACCTTC.

This sequence joins TRBV24-1 and TRBJ1-2; the D gene is possibly TRBD1 (5 bases). Trimming left V 1 base short and J 1 base short, with 6 bases between. This CDR3 has 14 residues. Germline V CDR1 and CDR2: KGHDR, SFDVKD. This chain's CDR3 is CATSDFDSNYGYTF. The CDR3 DNA reads TGTGCCACCAGTGATTTTGACAGTAACTATGGCTACACCTTC.